This is a list of T cell receptor beta chains from one sample in a study of blood T cell repertoires in COVID-19. Method: immunoSEQ multiplex PCR; TCRdb's copy keeps in-frame clones and lacks some. The data contain roughly 220,000 clones, about four fifths of them singletons. Material for sequencing was PBMCs or T cells enriched from blood (not recorded which). These receptors were taken from a woman between 40 and 50 years old with acute COVID-19. Each CDR3 is given with its conserved first and last residue. Each record gives: J gene, clone size, CDR3 length, D gene, V gene, CDR3 protein, CDR3 DNA. D genes are given only for firm matches. Some rows have no size entry. The others give once, few or many, or a class for an expanded clone.

J gene: TRBJ2-3
clone size: few
CDR3 length: 14
D gene: TRBD1
V gene: TRBV4-1
CDR3 protein: CASSLDRGSGTQYF
CDR3 DNA: TGCGCCAGCAGCCTCGACAGGGGCTCGGGGACGCAGTATTTT

J gene: TRBJ1-1
clone size: -
CDR3 length: 16
D gene: TRBD1
V gene: TRBV5-4
CDR3 protein: CASSSRDRGPNTEAFF
CDR3 DNA: TGTGCCAGCAGCTCAAGGGACAGGGGGCCCAACACTGAAGCTTTCTTT

J gene: TRBJ1-5
clone size: -
CDR3 length: 18
D gene: -
V gene: TRBV2
CDR3 protein: CASSDPQVKGNSNQPQHF
CDR3 DNA: TGTGCCAGCAGTGACCCCCAGGTAAAGGGGAATAGCAATCAGCCCCAGCATTTT

J gene: TRBJ1-1
clone size: -
CDR3 length: 16
D gene: TRBD1
V gene: TRBV5-4
CDR3 protein: CASSLGPGQMNTEAFF
CDR3 DNA: TGTGCCAGCAGCTTGGGGCCGGGACAGATGAACACTGAAGCTTTCTTT

J gene: TRBJ2-1
clone size: -
CDR3 length: 18
D gene: TRBD2
V gene: TRBV15
CDR3 protein: CATSREGHQTSGYNEQFF
CDR3 DNA: TGTGCCACCAGCAGAGAGGGGCATCAGACTAGCGGCTACAATGAGCAGTTCTTC

J gene: TRBJ2-7
clone size: -
CDR3 length: 16
D gene: -
V gene: TRBV28
CDR3 protein: CASSPLGGNLPYEQYF
CDR3 DNA: TGTGCCAGCAGTCCCCTAGGCGGAAATCTTCCCTACGAGCAGTACTTC

J gene: TRBJ2-1
clone size: -
CDR3 length: 14
D gene: -
V gene: TRBV27
CDR3 protein: CASSGGLHPGEQFF
CDR3 DNA: TGTGCCAGCAGTGGGGGACTCCATCCGGGTGAGCAGTTCTTC

J gene: TRBJ1-1
clone size: -
CDR3 length: 13
D gene: -
V gene: TRBV7-9
CDR3 protein: CAITGRLNTEAFF
CDR3 DNA: TGTGCCATAACAGGGCGCTTGAACACTGAAGCTTTCTTT

J gene: TRBJ2-5
clone size: -
CDR3 length: 17
D gene: TRBD2
V gene: TRBV6-4
CDR3 protein: CASSEGPPTSVGETQYF
CDR3 DNA: TGTGCCAGCAGTGAAGGGCCCCCGACTAGCGTCGGAGAGACCCAGTACTTC

J gene: TRBJ1-6
clone size: -
CDR3 length: 16
D gene: TRBD1
V gene: TRBV4-1
CDR3 protein: CASSQDWSRGLSPLHF
CDR3 DNA: TGCGCCAGCAGCCAAGATTGGAGCAGGGGGCTTTCACCCCTCCACTTT

J gene: TRBJ1-2
clone size: -
CDR3 length: 12
D gene: -
V gene: TRBV5-1
CDR3 protein: CASHDRQYGYTF
CDR3 DNA: TGCGCCAGCCACGACAGGCAATATGGCTACACCTTC

J gene: TRBJ2-3
clone size: -
CDR3 length: 15
D gene: -
V gene: TRBV18
CDR3 protein: CASLKEAIGGDTQYF
CDR3 DNA: TGTGCCAGCTTAAAGGAAGCTATCGGAGGAGATACGCAGTATTTT

J gene: TRBJ1-3
clone size: -
CDR3 length: 15
D gene: -
V gene: TRBV28
CDR3 protein: CASSLRGSGGNTIYF
CDR3 DNA: TGTGCCAGCAGTTTACGGGGGTCGGGAGGAAACACCATATATTTT

J gene: TRBJ2-5
clone size: -
CDR3 length: 15
D gene: TRBD2
V gene: TRBV23-1
CDR3 protein: CASSLYGRPGETQYF
CDR3 DNA: TGCGCCAGCAGTCTTTACGGGAGGCCGGGGGAGACCCAGTACTTC

J gene: TRBJ2-3
clone size: once
CDR3 length: 15
D gene: -
V gene: TRBV6-4
CDR3 protein: CASSSHPGLTDTQYF
CDR3 DNA: TGTGCCAGCAGCAGCCATCCGGGACTCACAGATACGCAGTATTTT

J gene: TRBJ2-3
clone size: -
CDR3 length: 14
D gene: -
V gene: TRBV4-1
CDR3 protein: CASTADSYTDTQYF
CDR3 DNA: TGCGCCAGCACCGCGGACAGTTACACAGATACGCAGTATTTT

J gene: TRBJ1-5
clone size: -
CDR3 length: 16
D gene: -
V gene: TRBV16
CDR3 protein: CASSPSLEIINQPQHF
CDR3 DNA: TGTGCCAGCAGCCCTAGCTTAGAAATTATCAATCAGCCCCAGCATTTT

J gene: TRBJ2-3
clone size: once
CDR3 length: 14
D gene: -
V gene: TRBV2
CDR3 protein: CASSAGLIPDTQYF
CDR3 DNA: TGTGCCAGCAGTGCCGGACTGATCCCAGATACGCAGTATTTT

J gene: TRBJ1-2
clone size: -
CDR3 length: 15
D gene: TRBD1
V gene: TRBV2
CDR3 protein: CASIQRTGGGYGYTF
CDR3 DNA: TGTGCCAGCATCCAAAGGACAGGGGGAGGGTATGGCTACACCTTC

J gene: TRBJ2-7
clone size: -
CDR3 length: 15
D gene: TRBD2
V gene: TRBV5-1
CDR3 protein: CASSLSTGGRYEQYF
CDR3 DNA: TGCGCCAGCAGCTTGTCGACGGGAGGGCGTTACGAGCAGTACTTC

J gene: TRBJ2-7
clone size: -
CDR3 length: 16
D gene: TRBD2
V gene: TRBV4-1
CDR3 protein: CASSQDQAGGPVEQYF
CDR3 DNA: TGCGCCAGCAGCCAAGATCAAGCGGGAGGACCCGTCGAGCAGTACTTC

J gene: TRBJ2-1
clone size: -
CDR3 length: 15
D gene: TRBD2
V gene: TRBV7-3
CDR3 protein: CASSYTGGSYNEQFF
CDR3 DNA: TGTGCCAGCAGCTACACGGGAGGGTCCTACAATGAGCAGTTCTTC

J gene: TRBJ2-7
clone size: -
CDR3 length: 14
D gene: TRBD2
V gene: TRBV5-8
CDR3 protein: CASSLGAGVREQYF
CDR3 DNA: TGTGCCAGCAGCCTAGGAGCGGGAGTTCGAGAGCAGTACTTC

J gene: TRBJ2-1
clone size: -
CDR3 length: 12
D gene: TRBD2
V gene: TRBV27
CDR3 protein: CASSYGSGEQFF
CDR3 DNA: TGTGCCAGCAGTTACGGTAGCGGGGAGCAGTTCTTC

J gene: TRBJ1-3
clone size: medium-sized
CDR3 length: 18
D gene: TRBD1
V gene: TRBV6-2/TRBV6-3
CDR3 protein: CASSRRDRGPHSGNTIYF
CDR3 DNA: TGTGCCAGCAGTCGCCGGGACAGGGGACCGCACTCTGGAAACACCATATATTTT

J gene: TRBJ2-6
clone size: -
CDR3 length: 16
D gene: -
V gene: TRBV5-1
CDR3 protein: CASSWDISPGANVLTF
CDR3 DNA: TGCGCCAGCAGCTGGGACATATCCCCTGGGGCCAACGTCCTGACTTTC

J gene: TRBJ1-6
clone size: -
CDR3 length: 15
D gene: TRBD1
V gene: TRBV2
CDR3 protein: CASNTDRGYNSPLHF
CDR3 DNA: TGTGCCAGCAATACGGACAGGGGGTATAATTCACCCCTCCACTTT

J gene: TRBJ1-2
clone size: -
CDR3 length: 17
D gene: TRBD1
V gene: TRBV27
CDR3 protein: CASRSPRDRQNKGGYTF
CDR3 DNA: TGTGCCAGCAGATCGCCCCGGGACAGACAAAACAAGGGTGGCTACACCTTC

J gene: TRBJ1-1
clone size: -
CDR3 length: 17
D gene: TRBD1
V gene: TRBV10-3
CDR3 protein: CAISESPRPPGQVQAFF
CDR3 DNA: TGTGCCATCAGTGAGTCACCTAGACCTCCGGGACAGGTGCAAGCTTTCTTT

J gene: TRBJ2-3
clone size: once
CDR3 length: 11
D gene: -
V gene: TRBV30
CDR3 protein: CAWSASATQYF
CDR3 DNA: TGTGCCTGGAGTGCGAGTGCTACGCAGTATTTT

J gene: TRBJ2-1
clone size: -
CDR3 length: 14
D gene: -
V gene: TRBV24-1
CDR3 protein: CATSDFGNSNEQFF
CDR3 DNA: TGTGCCACCAGTGATTTCGGGAACTCCAATGAGCAGTTCTTC

J gene: TRBJ2-7
clone size: -
CDR3 length: 15
D gene: -
V gene: TRBV21-1
CDR3 protein: CASPRTGYASYEQYF
CDR3 DNA: TGTGCCAGCCCACGGACAGGCTACGCCTCCTACGAGCAGTACTTC

J gene: TRBJ2-1
clone size: -
CDR3 length: 15
D gene: -
V gene: TRBV5-1
CDR3 protein: CASGNTGESYNEQFF
CDR3 DNA: TGCGCCAGCGGGAATACGGGAGAATCCTACAATGAGCAGTTCTTC

J gene: TRBJ2-1
clone size: -
CDR3 length: 16
D gene: -
V gene: TRBV6-1
CDR3 protein: CASSEKWTPSYNEQFF
CDR3 DNA: TGTGCCAGCAGTGAAAAATGGACTCCGTCCTACAATGAGCAGTTCTTC

J gene: TRBJ1-2
clone size: -
CDR3 length: 12
D gene: -
V gene: TRBV6-5
CDR3 protein: CASKDRWRGYTF
CDR3 DNA: TGTGCCAGCAAAGACAGGTGGCGGGGCTACACCTTC

J gene: TRBJ2-5
clone size: -
CDR3 length: 14
D gene: -
V gene: TRBV7-2
CDR3 protein: CASSLKRDQETQYF
CDR3 DNA: TGTGCCAGCAGCTTAAAACGGGATCAAGAGACCCAGTACTTC

J gene: TRBJ2-2
clone size: -
CDR3 length: 16
D gene: -
V gene: TRBV11-3
CDR3 protein: CASSTTENSNTGELFF
CDR3 DNA: TGTGCCAGCAGTACGACAGAAAATTCGAACACCGGGGAGCTGTTTTTT

J gene: TRBJ1-6
clone size: -
CDR3 length: 15
D gene: -
V gene: TRBV5-8
CDR3 protein: CASSLQSHGNSPLHF
CDR3 DNA: TGTGCCAGCAGCTTGCAATCCCACGGTAATTCACCCCTCCACTTT

J gene: TRBJ1-1
clone size: -
CDR3 length: 14
D gene: -
V gene: TRBV18
CDR3 protein: CASSRTPEGTEAFF
CDR3 DNA: TGTGCCAGCTCACGGACGCCGGAGGGCACTGAAGCTTTCTTT

J gene: TRBJ1-1
clone size: -
CDR3 length: 11
D gene: TRBD1
V gene: TRBV20-1
CDR3 protein: CSAQGATEAFF
CDR3 DNA: TGCAGTGCGCAGGGGGCCACTGAAGCTTTCTTT

J gene: TRBJ2-1
clone size: -
CDR3 length: 16
D gene: -
V gene: TRBV1
CDR3 protein: CTSSQGQRGGPDEQFF
CDR3 DNA: TGCACCAGCAGCCAGGGTCAGCGGGGGGGCCCCGATGAGCAGTTCTTC

J gene: TRBJ2-7
clone size: -
CDR3 length: 14
D gene: TRBD1
V gene: TRBV27
CDR3 protein: CASSDRVASYEQYF
CDR3 DNA: TGTGCCAGCAGTGACAGGGTTGCCTCCTACGAGCAGTACTTC

J gene: TRBJ1-1
clone size: once
CDR3 length: 13
D gene: -
V gene: TRBV7-3
CDR3 protein: CASSLMANTEAFF
CDR3 DNA: TGTGCCAGCAGCTTAATGGCGAACACTGAAGCTTTCTTT

J gene: TRBJ2-3
clone size: -
CDR3 length: 9
D gene: -
V gene: TRBV24-1
CDR3 protein: CATSRGQYF
CDR3 DNA: TGTGCCACATCTCGAGGACAGTATTTT

J gene: TRBJ2-7
clone size: -
CDR3 length: 14
D gene: TRBD1
V gene: TRBV6-2/TRBV6-3
CDR3 protein: CASSRGTGPYEQYF
CDR3 DNA: TGTGCCAGCAGTAGAGGGACAGGCCCCTACGAGCAGTACTTC

J gene: TRBJ1-1
clone size: -
CDR3 length: 12
D gene: -
V gene: TRBV7-9
CDR3 protein: CASRQGDLEAFF
CDR3 DNA: TGTGCCAGCCGCCAAGGGGATCTTGAAGCTTTCTTT

J gene: TRBJ1-5
clone size: -
CDR3 length: 13
D gene: -
V gene: TRBV5-1
CDR3 protein: CASSRTVDQPQHF
CDR3 DNA: TGCGCCAGCAGTCGGACAGTTGATCAGCCCCAGCATTTT

J gene: TRBJ1-2
clone size: once
CDR3 length: 11
D gene: -
V gene: TRBV19
CDR3 protein: CASSLNYGYTF
CDR3 DNA: TGTGCCAGTAGCCTGAACTATGGCTACACCTTC

J gene: TRBJ2-7
clone size: -
CDR3 length: 15
D gene: TRBD2
V gene: TRBV3-1/TRBV3-2
CDR3 protein: CASSPLAGGRYEQYF
CDR3 DNA: TGTGCCAGCAGCCCTCTAGCGGGGGGTAGGTACGAGCAGTACTTC

J gene: TRBJ2-1
clone size: -
CDR3 length: 14
D gene: TRBD2
V gene: TRBV28
CDR3 protein: CASTGLAGVGEQFF
CDR3 DNA: TGTGCCAGCACCGGACTAGCGGGAGTGGGTGAGCAGTTCTTC

J gene: TRBJ1-5
clone size: -
CDR3 length: 16
D gene: -
V gene: TRBV27
CDR3 protein: CASRVVSADSNQPQHF
CDR3 DNA: TGTGCCAGCAGGGTAGTTTCGGCGGATAGCAATCAGCCCCAGCATTTT

J gene: TRBJ2-3
clone size: -
CDR3 length: 16
D gene: TRBD2
V gene: TRBV6-6
CDR3 protein: CASSYSTSGRLHTQYF
CDR3 DNA: TGTGCCAGCAGTTACTCGACAAGCGGGAGGCTTCATACGCAGTATTTT

J gene: TRBJ1-1
clone size: -
CDR3 length: 13
D gene: -
V gene: TRBV3-1/TRBV3-2
CDR3 protein: CASSQERGTEAFF
CDR3 DNA: TGTGCCAGCAGCCAAGAACGGGGCACTGAAGCTTTCTTT

J gene: TRBJ2-5
clone size: -
CDR3 length: 16
D gene: -
V gene: TRBV3-1/TRBV3-2
CDR3 protein: CASSQRTDGIKETQYF
CDR3 DNA: TGTGCCAGCAGCCAAAGGACAGATGGTATCAAAGAGACCCAGTACTTC

J gene: TRBJ1-2
clone size: -
CDR3 length: 13
D gene: TRBD1
V gene: TRBV19
CDR3 protein: CASRDRGRRGYTF
CDR3 DNA: TGTGCCAGTAGGGACAGGGGGCGTCGTGGCTACACCTTC

J gene: TRBJ2-3
clone size: -
CDR3 length: 16
D gene: TRBD1
V gene: TRBV27
CDR3 protein: CASSLLRQGATDTQYF
CDR3 DNA: TGTGCCAGCAGTCTATTGAGACAGGGGGCAACAGATACGCAGTATTTT